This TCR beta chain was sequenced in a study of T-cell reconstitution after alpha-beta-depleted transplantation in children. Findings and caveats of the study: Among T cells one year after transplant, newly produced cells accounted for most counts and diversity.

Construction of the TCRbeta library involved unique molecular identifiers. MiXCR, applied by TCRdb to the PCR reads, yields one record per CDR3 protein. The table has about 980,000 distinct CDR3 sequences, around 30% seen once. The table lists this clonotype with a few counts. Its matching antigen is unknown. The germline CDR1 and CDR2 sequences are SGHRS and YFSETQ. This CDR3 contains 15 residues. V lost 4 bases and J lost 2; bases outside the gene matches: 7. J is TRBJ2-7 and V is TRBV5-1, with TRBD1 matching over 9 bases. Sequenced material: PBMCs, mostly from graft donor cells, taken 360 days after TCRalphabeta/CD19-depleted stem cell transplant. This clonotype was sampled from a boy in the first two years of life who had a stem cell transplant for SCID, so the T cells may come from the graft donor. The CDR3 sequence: CASSASRTGAYEQYF. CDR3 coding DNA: TGCGCCAGCAGCGCCAGTAGGACAGGGGCCTACGAGCAGTACTTC.